This passage covers 28 T cell receptor beta chains from one sample sequenced in a study of T cells in Graves' hyperthyroidism and ophthalmopathy. The investigators amplified TCR beta CDR3 regions from RNA transcripts. Carried out on the TCR CDR3, a first-round RT-PCR used the HTBI primer set. One entry per CDR3 protein, called by TCRdb with MiXCR from the multiplex PCR reads. Among some 740,000 distinct CDR3 sequences listed, 14% were seen once. Sequenced sample: blood. The source is a woman aged 18-30 years with Graves' hyperthyroidism.

This clonotype was recorded at least ten times. V usage is TRBV5-4 and J usage is TRBJ2-5; 9 bases agree with TRBD2. This CDR3 has 15 amino acids. CDR1 SGHNT and CDR2 YYREEE come from the germline V gene (reference sequence). J gave up 3 bases and V 5 bases, and 8 bases lay outside the gene matches. CDR3 in amino acids: CASSPTSGIEETQYF. DNA for the CDR3: TGTGCCAGCAGTCCGACTAGCGGAATTGAAGAGACCCAGTACTTC.

This chain links TRBV11-2 with TRBJ2-5; D is undetermined. Germline V gene data show CDR1 as SGHAT and CDR2 as FQNNGV. This CDR3 has 15 amino acids. Trimming removed 0 bases at V and 6 bases at J, with 14 bases between. The CDR3 DNA reads as TGTGCCAGCAGCTTAGATTCATGGGCTTCAAAGACCCAGTACTTC. Translating it yields CASSLDSWASKTQYF.

The rearrangement joins TRBV7-3 to TRBJ2-7, with D possibly TRBD1 on 6 matching bases. Trimming stripped 1 base from V and 3 bases from J, with 10 bases between. This CDR3 is 14 amino acids long. Germline V gene lookup returns CDR1 SGHTA and CDR2 FQGTGA. CDR3 loop: CASSLNRDNYEQYF. In DNA, the CDR3 is TGTGCCAGCAGCTTAAACCGGGACAACTACGAGCAGTACTTC.

This clonotype appeared many times. V usage is TRBV12-5 and J usage is TRBJ2-1, with 10 nucleotides matching TRBD2. Trimming removed 0 bases from V and 3 bases from J; junction bases left unmatched: 8. This CDR3 comprises 18 residues. Germline lookup yields CDR1 LGHNT and CDR2 FRNRAP. DNA for the CDR3: TGTGCTAGTGGTTTGGTAGCTTCGGGACTAGCGAACTACAATGAGCAGTTCTTC. Its protein is CASGLVASGLANYNEQFF.

Note on this clonotype: This could be a read error, since a much larger clone is one nucleotide away. The chain is built from TRBV6-7 and TRBJ2-7; maybe TRBD1 (5 bases). The DNA end lines up better with TRBJ2-1; the J call may be wrong. TRBV6-7 is designated an ORF whose function remains uncertain. This CDR3 has 16 residues. Here the CDR3 reads CASSYSNQGSSYEQFF. DNA for the CDR3: TGTGCCAGCAGTTACTCGAACCAGGGCAGCTCCTACGAGCAGTTCTTC.

This clonotype was detected many times. The CDR3 coding sequence is TGTGCCAGCAGTCTCGCTGGACTAGCGGGAGGGGTCCCCTACAATGAGCAGTTCTTC. This translates into CASSLAGLAGGVPYNEQFF. The chain has TRBV12-3 or TRBV12-4 and TRBJ2-1; TRBD2 agrees at 15 bases. Trimming took 5 bases from V and 2 from J; bases not matched to a gene: 10. The CDR3 spans 19 residues.

This clonotype was seen many times. The V call is TRBV28, the J call TRBJ1-3, with 7 positions matching TRBD1. Germline V gene data show CDR1 as MDHEN and CDR2 as SYDVKM. V shed 6 bases, J shed 4 bases, and the junction held 9 bases outside the gene matches. This CDR3 is 15 amino acids long. This CDR3 is CASRYQGGNGNTIYF. CDR3 nucleotides: TGTGCCAGCAGGTACCAGGGGGGCAACGGAAACACCATATATTTT. Full variable domain (outside the CDR3, taken from reference TRBV28 and TRBJ1-3): DVKVTQSSRYLVKRTGEKVFLECVQDMDHENMFWYRQDPGLGLRLIYFSYDVKMKEKGDIPEGYSVSREKKERFSLILESASTNQTSMYLCASRYQGGNGNTIYFGEGSWLTVV.

This chain connects TRBV5-1 to TRBJ1-4, with 8 bases matching TRBD1. Germline CDR1 is SGHRS and CDR2 is YFSETQ. V was clipped by 0 bases and J by 5 bases; unmatched bases: 9. This CDR3 is 17 amino acids long. The CDR3 DNA is TGCGCCAGCAGCTTGGCTATGATAGGACAGGGAAATGAAAAACTGTTTTTT. Its translation is CASSLAMIGQGNEKLFF.

This clonotype was seen repeatedly, ten times or more. The chain combines TRBV11-2 with TRBJ2-7; D is ambiguous. V was clipped by 5 bases and J by 4 bases, with 12 bases between them. The CDR3 sequence is 13 residues long. Germline values: CDR1 SGHAT, CDR2 FQNNGV. The CDR3 loop reads CASSPRIAYEQYF. CDR3 in DNA: TGTGCCAGCAGCCCGCGGATTGCGTACGAGCAGTACTTC. The full variable domain, in which reference TRBV11-2 and TRBJ2-7 provide the parts outside the CDR3, is EAGVAQSPRYKIIEKRQSVAFWCNPISGHATLYWYQQILGQGPKLLIQFQNNGVVDDSQLPKDRFSAERLKGVDSTLKIQPAKLEDSAVYLCASSPRIAYEQYFGPGTRLTVT.

This clonotype was counted ten times or more. CDR3 loop: CASSPTAGTGAREQYF. The CDR3 DNA reads TGTGCCAGCAGCCCTACTGCCGGGACAGGGGCCCGGGAGCAGTACTTC. The rearrangement joins TRBV3-1 to TRBJ2-7; 10 bases agree with TRBD1. This CDR3 is built from 16 residues. Germline V gives CDR1 LGHDT, CDR2 YNNKEL (reference sequence). V trimming: 4 bases; J trimming: 7 bases; junction bases outside the gene matches: 13.

The rearrangement uses TRBV9 and TRBJ1-1, with D possibly matching TRBD1 (6 bases). CDR3 size: 13 residues. Germline CDR1 is SGDLS and CDR2 is YYNGEE. Trimming removed 5 bases at V and 4 bases at J, with 12 bases between. The DNA for the CDR3 is TGTGCCAGCAGAAACAGGGAATCCACTGAAGCTTTCTTT. Amino acids: CASRNRESTEAFF.

This clonotype has just a few counts. This chain links TRBV20-1 with TRBJ2-7; D ambiguous. The CDR3 extends over 13 amino acids. Germline V gives CDR1 DFQATT, CDR2 SNEGSKA (reference sequence). Trimming took off 2 bases at V and 2 bases at J, with 10 bases between the two ends. The CDR3 region is CSARPSPTYEQYF. The CDR3 DNA is TGCAGTGCTAGACCTAGTCCCACCTACGAGCAGTACTTC.

This clonotype has at least ten counts. This chain connects TRBV9 to TRBJ2-1; D gene uncertain. Germline loops: CDR1 SGDLS, CDR2 YYNGEE. This CDR3 is built from 13 residues. V lost 2 bases, J lost 5 bases, and 8 bases lay in between. The CDR3 DNA sequence: TGTGCCAGCAGCGTTCGGCATGACAATGAGCAGTTCTTC. Translating gives CASSVRHDNEQFF.

The chain carries TRBV29-1 and TRBJ1-1; maybe TRBD1 (6 bases). Trimming stripped 7 bases from V and 5 bases from J, with 17 bases between. Germline V CDR1 and CDR2: SQVTM, ANQGSEA. CDR3 size: 13 residues. Here the CDR3 DNA reads TGCAGCGCGGGGGCTGGACTGGGGACTGAAGCTTTCTTT. This translates into CSAGAGLGTEAFF.

This chain connects TRBV12-3 or TRBV12-4 to TRBJ2-1; unclear D gene. The CDR3 is made up of 9 amino acids. The V end was cut by 11 bases, the J end by 7 bases, with 6 bases between. CDR3 in amino acids: CAFGNEQFF. The DNA of the CDR3 is TGTGCCTTCGGGAATGAGCAGTTCTTC.

To note about this clonotype: A much larger clone differs from this one at a single base, so this may be a read error. The chain is built from TRBV20-1 and TRBJ1-1; D remains ambiguous. This CDR3 has 14 amino acids. CDR1 and CDR2 from the germline V gene are DFQATT and SNEGSKA (reference sequence). V lost 8 bases and J lost 3, with 19 bases in between. In DNA form, the CDR3 reads TGCAGTACCCAACTCCCCGGGAAGTACACTGAAGCTTTCTTT. It encodes CSTQLPGKYTEAFF.

This clonotype was seen only a few times. This may come from a read error, since a much larger clone is one base off. The CDR3 DNA is TGCAGTGCTGGGATCGTCAGGGTTGAACTAGCGGGAGGGCCCTGCGAGCAGTACTTC. Protein sequence: CSAGIVRVELAGGPCEQYF. V gene TRBV20-1 combines with J gene TRBJ2-7; 13 bases align to TRBD2. With V trimmed by 5 bases and J by 6 bases, 22 bases remained unmatched. CDR3 length: 19 residues. Germline V gives CDR1 DFQATT, CDR2 SNEGSKA (reference sequence).

The table lists this clonotype with a few counts. The J gene is TRBJ1-5, the V gene TRBV15; 7 bases map to TRBD1. The CDR3 sequence is 15 residues long. Per the germline V gene, CDR1 is LNHNV and CDR2 is YYDKDF (reference sequence). J gave up 6 bases and V 3 bases, and 8 bases lay outside the gene matches. CDR3 sequence: CATSRKQGGGQPQHF. The CDR3 DNA follows: TGTGCCACCAGCAGGAAGCAGGGGGGGGGTCAGCCCCAGCATTTT.

This clonotype was seen many times. J is TRBJ2-1 and V is TRBV10-3, with 10 bases identical to TRBD2. V was pared by 2 bases and J by 3 bases, with 7 bases of the junction left unmatched. This CDR3 is built from 17 residues. CDR1 is ENHRY and CDR2 is SYGVKD in the germline V gene. CDR3 DNA sequence: TGTGCCATCAGTGAGGGAGTGAGACTAGCGGGCTACAATGAGCAGTTCTTC. It translates to CAISEGVRLAGYNEQFF.

This clonotype has only a few counts. The chain carries TRBV9 and TRBJ2-7, with TRBD2 matching 12 bases. This CDR3 has 16 amino acids. Germline CDR1 is SGDLS and CDR2 is YYNGEE. The trim removed 3 bases at V and 0 bases at J, leaving 4 bases unmatched. The CDR3 loop reads CASSDPSGRDSYEQYF. In DNA form, the CDR3 reads TGTGCCAGCAGCGATCCTAGCGGGAGGGACTCCTACGAGCAGTACTTC.

This clonotype was seen many times. Here the CDR3 reads CASSLVWGVDTEAFF. The CDR3 coding sequence is TGTGCCAGCAGTTTGGTTTGGGGGGTCGACACTGAAGCTTTCTTT. This chain uses TRBV27 with TRBJ1-1; tentatively, D is TRBD1 (5 bases). There are 15 residues in the CDR3. V was pared by 3 bases and J by 3 bases, with 14 bases between. CDR1 MNHEY and CDR2 SMNVEV come from the germline V gene (reference sequence).

This clonotype was counted at least ten times. The chain recombines TRBV12-3 or TRBV12-4 with TRBJ2-5; 12 nucleotides align to TRBD1. With 5 bases clipped from V and 4 bases from J, the junction kept 8 bases outside the gene matches. The CDR3 is 16 residues long. The CDR3 bases are TGTGCCAGCAGTCTAACCCGGGACAGGGGGCGAGAGACCCAGTACTTC. Its translation: CASSLTRDRGRETQYF.

This clonotype appeared many times. This rearrangement joins TRBV18 to TRBJ2-1; D gene ambiguous. Deletions cut 3 bases from V and 4 bases from J, with 13 bases between. Looked up from germline, CDR1 is KGHSH and CDR2 is LQKENI. The CDR3 is made up of 15 amino acids. CDR3 sequence: CASSPNPGSYNEQFF. The CDR3 coding sequence is TGTGCCAGCTCACCCAATCCTGGATCTTACAATGAGCAGTTCTTC. Variable domain in full (rest from reference TRBV18 and TRBJ2-1): NAGVMQNPRHLVRRRGQEARLRCSPMKGHSHVYWYRQLPEEGLKFMVYLQKENIIDESGMPKERFSAEFPKEGPSILRIQQVVRGDSAAYFCASSPNPGSYNEQFFGPGTRLTVL.

This clonotype was detected ten times or more. V usage is TRBV6-1 and J usage is TRBJ2-1; tentative D call: TRBD2 (5 bases). V was cut by 6 bases and J by 9 bases, with 24 bases left in between. Germline CDR1 is MNHNS and CDR2 is SASEGT. The CDR3 spans 16 residues. The DNA for the CDR3 is TGTGCCAGCAGCCTGGGCCAGAGCGGCCCGCCCACTGAGCAGTTCTTC. Translation: CASSLGQSGPPTEQFF.

This clonotype was observed at least ten times. This chain connects TRBV30 to TRBJ1-1; no firm D call. This CDR3 has 13 amino acids. CDR1 is GTSNPN, CDR2 SVGIG, per germline (reference sequence). The CDR3 DNA reads TGTGCTTGTGACGACGGCGTGAACACTGAAGCTTTCTTT. Its translation is CACDDGVNTEAFF.

Comment on this clonotype: A much more abundant neighbour one base away suggests this may be a read error. CDR3 residues: CASSLNTGRTEASF. The CDR3 bases are TGTGCCAGCAGTTTAAATACAGGGCGGACTGAAGCTTCCTTT. J is TRBJ1-1 and V is TRBV27; a possible D gene is TRBD1 (6 bases). CDR1 is MNHEY, CDR2 SMNVEV, per germline (reference sequence). There are 14 residues in the CDR3.

This clonotype came up many times. This chain links TRBV3-1 with TRBJ2-7; D not resolved. The V end lost 2 bases, the J end lost 2 bases, and 10 bases lay between the germline ends. The V gene's germline CDR1 is LGHDT and CDR2 YNNKEL (reference sequence). The length of the CDR3 is 14 residues. CDR3 protein: CASSQFVGPYEQYF. The CDR3 bases are TGTGCCAGCAGCCAATTCGTCGGGCCCTACGAGCAGTACTTC.

The J gene is TRBJ1-2, the V gene TRBV28; D not certain. Germline lookup yields CDR1 MDHEN and CDR2 SYDVKM. V gave up 5 bases and J gave up 1 base, with 8 bases separating them. The CDR3 runs to 13 residues. The chain's CDR3 is CASSNRFNYGYTF. CDR3 sequence (DNA): TGTGCCAGCAGTAACAGATTTAACTATGGCTACACCTTC.